This TCR beta chain was recorded in a study of T cell repertoires in cytomegalovirus infection. Study information: Public TCR beta signatures marked donors with CMV infection and the matching HLA. General study findings and limits: Ex vivo responses were dominated by HLA-C-restricted CMV-specific TCR beta clonotypes.

Germline values: CDR1 DFQATT, CDR2 SNEGSKA (reference sequence). This CDR3 has 16 residues. With 5 bases removed from V and 3 bases from J, the gap between germline ends came to 23 bases. From the reads, TCRdb called clonotypes with MiXCR, one entry per CDR3 protein. The sample yields fewer than 1,000,000 distinct CDR3 sequences, around 30% seen once. This clonotype appeared a few times. The antigen remains undetermined. This receptor was obtained from a human donor in good health (CMV status not recorded). Some clones in this sample may be carry-over from other donors' samples. Specimen: cultured CD8+ T cells from PBMCs, collected from culture after CMV antigen stimulation. This chain uses TRBV20-1 with TRBJ2-7, with D perhaps being TRBD1 or TRBD2 (7 bases each). The CDR3 sequence is CSAEGAGRDRSYEQYF. In DNA form, the CDR3 reads TGCAGTGCTGAGGGGGCGGGGAGGGATCGGAGCTACGAGCAGTACTTC.